These T cell receptor beta chains were read from a single sample in a study of shared clonotypes between healthy human individuals. Sequencing was performed with immunoSEQ multiplex PCR; in TCRdb, only in-frame clones are kept and a portion is missing. Of approximately 2,200,000 clones listed, just over 90% were seen once; the top ten hold more than 1.5%. The sequencing sample was made of naive CD8+ T cells from PBMCs. The receptors originated from a man aged 18 to 30 in good health. Some clones in this sample may be carry-over from other donors' samples. Both conserved end residues are part of each CDR3. The D gene is left open where the match is weak. The size field is filled for only some rows; it gives once, few, many or a size class.

j_call clone_size d_call v_call cdr3_aa cdr3_nt
TRBJ1-5 NA TRBD1 TRBV2 CASSDETGYNQPQHF TGTGCCAGCAGTGACGAGACAGGGTATAATCAGCCCCAGCATTTT
TRBJ2-5 once TRBD1 TRBV28 CASRPTGDVGETQYF TGTGCCAGCAGACCGACAGGGGACGTGGGTGAGACCCAGTACTTC
TRBJ2-6 NA TRBD2 TRBV7-9 CASSVLAGGLGANVLTF TGTGCCAGCAGCGTACTAGCGGGAGGGCTTGGGGCCAACGTCCTGACTTTC
TRBJ1-5 few NA TRBV9 CASATRRQPQHF TGTGCCAGCGCCACCCGGCGGCAGCCCCAGCATTTT
TRBJ1-2 NA NA TRBV7-9 CASSLAGDYGYTF TGTGCCAGCAGCTTAGCTGGGGACTATGGCTACACCTTC
TRBJ2-1 NA TRBD1 TRBV5-1 CASSFGQGKYNEQFF TGCGCCAGCAGCTTCGGACAGGGGAAATACAATGAGCAGTTCTTC
TRBJ2-1 NA NA TRBV7-9 CASSLVDIEEQFF TGTGCCAGCAGCTTAGTCGACATTGAGGAGCAGTTCTTC
TRBJ1-1 few NA TRBV27 CASSLQGGNTEAFF TGTGCCAGCAGTTTACAAGGGGGGAACACTGAAGCTTTCTTT
TRBJ1-1 NA NA TRBV19 CASSMWGEGNTEAFF TGTGCCAGTAGTATGTGGGGTGAGGGGAACACTGAAGCTTTCTTT
TRBJ2-7 NA TRBD2 TRBV19 CASSTAGLAGGYEQYF TGTGCCAGTAGTACTGCCGGGCTAGCGGGGGGCTACGAGCAGTACTTC
TRBJ2-2 NA TRBD2 TRBV7-9 CASSPVAGAGTGELFF TGTGCCAGCAGCCCAGTGGCGGGAGCCGGCACCGGGGAGCTGTTTTTT
TRBJ2-4 NA TRBD2 TRBV28 CASSSWGEREAPNIQYF TGTGCCAGCAGCTCCTGGGGTGAGCGGGAGGCCCCAAACATTCAGTACTTC
TRBJ2-7 NA NA TRBV14 CASSRTRFEQYF TGTGCCAGCAGTCGGACACGTTTTGAGCAGTACTTC
TRBJ1-2 NA NA TRBV6-6 CASTLLGQGGNGYTF TGTGCCAGCACTCTACTGGGGCAAGGAGGGAACGGCTACACCTTC
TRBJ2-2 NA TRBD2 TRBV11-2 CASSPLAGVGTGELFF TGTGCCAGCAGCCCACTAGCGGGAGTGGGCACCGGGGAGCTGTTTTTT
TRBJ2-3 NA TRBD2 TRBV9 CASSQQGLAGTDTQYF TGTGCCAGCAGCCAGCAGGGACTAGCGGGAACAGATACGCAGTATTTT